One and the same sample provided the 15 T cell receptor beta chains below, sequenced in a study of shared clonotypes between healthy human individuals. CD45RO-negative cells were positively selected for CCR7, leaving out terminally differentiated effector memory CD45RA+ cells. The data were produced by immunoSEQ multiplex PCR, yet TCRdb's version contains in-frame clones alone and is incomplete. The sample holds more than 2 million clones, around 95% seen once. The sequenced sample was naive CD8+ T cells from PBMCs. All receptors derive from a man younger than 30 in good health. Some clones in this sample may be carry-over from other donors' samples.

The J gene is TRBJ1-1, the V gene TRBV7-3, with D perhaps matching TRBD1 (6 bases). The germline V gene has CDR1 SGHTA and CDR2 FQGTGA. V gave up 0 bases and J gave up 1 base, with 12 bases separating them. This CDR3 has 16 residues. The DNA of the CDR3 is TGTGCCAGCAGCTTAACCGGGGGGCGGTCGAACACTGAAGCTTTCTTT. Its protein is CASSLTGGRSNTEAFF.

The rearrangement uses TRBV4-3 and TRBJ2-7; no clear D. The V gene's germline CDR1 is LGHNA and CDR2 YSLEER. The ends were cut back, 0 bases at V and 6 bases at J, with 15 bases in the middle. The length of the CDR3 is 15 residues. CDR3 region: CASSQDKGEGFEQYF. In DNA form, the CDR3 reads TGCGCCAGCAGCCAAGATAAAGGAGAAGGGTTCGAGCAGTACTTC.

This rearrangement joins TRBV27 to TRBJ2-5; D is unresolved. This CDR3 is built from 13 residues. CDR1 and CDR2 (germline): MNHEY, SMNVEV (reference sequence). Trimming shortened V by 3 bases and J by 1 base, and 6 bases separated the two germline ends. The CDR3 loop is CASSFDLQETQYF. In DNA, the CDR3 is TGTGCCAGCAGTTTCGACCTCCAAGAGACCCAGTACTTC.

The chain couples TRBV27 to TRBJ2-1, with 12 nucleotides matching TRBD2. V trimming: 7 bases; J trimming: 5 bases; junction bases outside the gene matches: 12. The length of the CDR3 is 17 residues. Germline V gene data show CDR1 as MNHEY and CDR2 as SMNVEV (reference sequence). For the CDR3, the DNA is TGTGCCAGCAAATCTCCGGGACTAGCGGGTCTAGACAATGAGCAGTTCTTC. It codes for CASKSPGLAGLDNEQFF.

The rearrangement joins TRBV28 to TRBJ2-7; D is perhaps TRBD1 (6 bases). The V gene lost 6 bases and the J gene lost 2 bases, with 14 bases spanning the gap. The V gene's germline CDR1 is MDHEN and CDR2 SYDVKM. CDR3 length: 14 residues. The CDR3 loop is CASRQPRDTYEQYF. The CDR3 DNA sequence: TGTGCCAGCAGGCAACCCCGGGACACCTACGAGCAGTACTTC.

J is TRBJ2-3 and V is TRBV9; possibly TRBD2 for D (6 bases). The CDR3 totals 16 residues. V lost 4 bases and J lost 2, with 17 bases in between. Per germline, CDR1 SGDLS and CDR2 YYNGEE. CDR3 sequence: CASSPRSGGITDTQYF. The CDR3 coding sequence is TGTGCCAGCAGCCCCCGCAGCGGAGGGATCACAGATACGCAGTATTTT.

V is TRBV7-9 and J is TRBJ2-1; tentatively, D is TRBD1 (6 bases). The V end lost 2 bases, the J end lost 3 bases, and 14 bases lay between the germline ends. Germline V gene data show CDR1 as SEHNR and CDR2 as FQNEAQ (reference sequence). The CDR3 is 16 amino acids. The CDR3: CASSLTRGLGYNEQFF. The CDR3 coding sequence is TGTGCCAGCAGCTTAACAAGGGGGTTGGGCTACAATGAGCAGTTCTTC.

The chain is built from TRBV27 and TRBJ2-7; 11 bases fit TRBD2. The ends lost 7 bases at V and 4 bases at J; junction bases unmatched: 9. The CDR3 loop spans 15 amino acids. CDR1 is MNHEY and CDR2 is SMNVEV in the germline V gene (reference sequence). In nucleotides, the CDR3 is TGTGCCAGCACTGTTAGCGGGAGGGCCGGGTACGAGCAGTACTTC. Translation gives CASTVSGRAGYEQYF.

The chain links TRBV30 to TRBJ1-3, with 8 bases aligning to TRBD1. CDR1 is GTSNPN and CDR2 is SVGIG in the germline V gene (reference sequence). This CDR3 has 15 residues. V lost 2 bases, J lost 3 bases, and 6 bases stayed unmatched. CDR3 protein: CAWSRAGGFGNTIYF. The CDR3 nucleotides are TGTGCCTGGAGTAGGGCAGGGGGCTTTGGAAACACCATATATTTT.

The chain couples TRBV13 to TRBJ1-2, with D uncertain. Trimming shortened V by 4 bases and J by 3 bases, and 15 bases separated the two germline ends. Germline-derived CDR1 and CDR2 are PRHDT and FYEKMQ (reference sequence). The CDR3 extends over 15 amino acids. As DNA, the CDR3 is TGTGCCAGCAGCTCAAACCCGCAGAGGTACTATGGCTACACCTTC. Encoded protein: CASSSNPQRYYGYTF.

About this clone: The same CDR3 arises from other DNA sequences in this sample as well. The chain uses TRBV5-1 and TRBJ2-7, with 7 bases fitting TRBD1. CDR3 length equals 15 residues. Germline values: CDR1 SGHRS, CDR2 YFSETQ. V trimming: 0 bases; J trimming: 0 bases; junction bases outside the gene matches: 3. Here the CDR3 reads CASSLGAGGSYEQYF. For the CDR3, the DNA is TGCGCCAGCAGCTTGGGGGCAGGGGGCTCCTACGAGCAGTACTTC.

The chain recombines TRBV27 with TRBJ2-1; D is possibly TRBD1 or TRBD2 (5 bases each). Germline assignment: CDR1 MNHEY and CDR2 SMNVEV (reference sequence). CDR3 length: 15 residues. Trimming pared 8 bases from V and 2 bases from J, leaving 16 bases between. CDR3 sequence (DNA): TGTGCCAGCTCGGGTGGGGGTAGCCCCTACAATGAGCAGTTCTTC. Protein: CASSGGGSPYNEQFF.

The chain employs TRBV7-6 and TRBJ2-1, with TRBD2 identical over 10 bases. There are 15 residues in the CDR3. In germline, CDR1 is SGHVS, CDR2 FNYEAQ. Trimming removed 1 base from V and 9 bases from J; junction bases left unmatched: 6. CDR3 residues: CASSLGQREGGEQFF. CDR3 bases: TGTGCCAGCAGCTTAGGCCAGCGGGAGGGTGGTGAGCAGTTCTTC.

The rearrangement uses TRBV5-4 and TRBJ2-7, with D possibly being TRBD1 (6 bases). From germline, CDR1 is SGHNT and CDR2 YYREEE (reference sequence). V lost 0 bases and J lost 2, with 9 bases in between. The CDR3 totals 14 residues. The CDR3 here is CASSLGQEAYEQYF. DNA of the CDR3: TGTGCCAGCAGCTTGGGACAGGAAGCCTACGAGCAGTACTTC.

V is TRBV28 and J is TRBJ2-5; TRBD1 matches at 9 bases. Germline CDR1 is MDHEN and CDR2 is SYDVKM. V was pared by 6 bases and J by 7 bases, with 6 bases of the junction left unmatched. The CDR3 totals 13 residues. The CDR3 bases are TGTGCCAGCAGCCAGGACAGGGGTGGGACCCAGTACTTC. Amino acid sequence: CASSQDRGGTQYF.